This T cell receptor beta chain was identified in a study of cytomegalovirus exposure and HLA in healthy donors. Study summary: Earlier work reported some 110 million unique TCR beta sequences from 180 million or so T cells.

General study points: Some V segments (TRBV6-2 and TRBV6-3 among them) were excluded as indistinguishable. In an earlier analysis, most TCR beta V segments were productive about 87% or about 30% of the time. Several of the most significant clusters were apparently associated with common viral pathogens in a later analysis.

Vbeta (60) and Jbeta (13) primers were used in the PCR. Generated by immunoSEQ multiplex PCR, the TCRdb table keeps only in-frame clones and is missing some. This sample has under 250,000 clones; 82% occur once, and the top ten carry about 6.4%. The CDR3 is 14 amino acids. Germline V gene lookup returns CDR1 SEHNR and CDR2 FQNEAQ (reference sequence). Trimming took 6 bases from V and 2 from J; bases not matched to a gene: 4. In regard to this clone: Antigen unknown.

Sequenced material: PBMCs. The receptor's source is a man aged 40-55 years in good health and CMV-seropositive. The chain has TRBV7-9 and TRBJ2-1, with 7 bases fitting TRBD2. The CDR3 loop is CASSSSGTYNEQFF. For the CDR3, the DNA is TGTGCCAGCAGTTCCAGCGGGACCTACAATGAGCAGTTCTTC.